This T cell receptor beta chain was captured in a study of neoadjuvant anti-PD-1 for oral cavity cancer. Study conclusions and caveats: TCR analyses covered only three patients per response group.

Profiling relied on immunoSEQ multiplex PCR, and the TCRdb table lists in-frame clones only, not all of them. The table records over 11,000 clones, roughly 68% of them present only once. Per the germline V gene, CDR1 is SNHLY and CDR2 is FYNNEI. The CDR3 contains 13 residues. The V gene lost 3 bases and the J gene lost 10 bases, with 15 bases spanning the gap. As concerns this clone: No antigen is known for it.

The J gene is TRBJ1-1, the V gene TRBV2; D ambiguous. Source: PBMCs, taken before nivolumab (anti-PD-1) treatment. This sequence originates from a person aged 35-79 years with oral cavity squamous cell carcinoma. The CDR3 loop is CASSETNRRVAFF. DNA of the CDR3: TGTGCCAGCAGTGAGACCAATAGGCGGGTAGCTTTCTTT.